This T cell receptor beta chain was retrieved from a study of T cell changes during pregnancy in multiple sclerosis. Sequencing used immunoSEQ multiplex PCR; TCRdb keeps in-frame clones, though not all of them. The data hold around 40,000 clones, with under 95% observed a single time. The CDR3 covers 15 residues. Germline CDR1 and CDR2: SGHRS and YFSETQ. The V segment lost 0 bases and the J segment 8 bases; nucleotides outside the gene matches: 8. The sequencing used CD4+ T cells from peripheral blood mononuclear cells, collected in the third trimester of pregnancy. The receptor was isolated from a female donor with multiple sclerosis, enrolled in a pregnancy study. The J gene is TRBJ2-3, the V gene TRBV5-1; 8 bases fit TRBD1. CDR3 nucleotide sequence: TGCGCCAGCAGCTTGGGGATCGACAGGGGCGGTACGCAGTATTTT. It codes for CASSLGIDRGGTQYF.